This T cell receptor (beta chain) was documented in a study of PD-1 blockade in classical Hodgkin lymphoma. Looking at the study overall: The nivolumab dose that patients received was 3 mg/kg, given intravenously every 2 weeks.

Study-wide findings and caveats: Underlying causes for the observed repertoire differences were not defined, possibly disease activity or prior therapy. According to reports, newly diagnosed patients had lower baseline TCR diversity than healthy donors, and relapsed/refractory patients had lower baseline TCR diversity still.

Sequencing was performed with immunoSEQ multiplex PCR; in TCRdb, only in-frame clones are kept and a portion is missing. Among more than 50,000 clones, around 89% were seen once, and the ten largest hold over 12%. The germline V and J ends were trimmed by 3 bases and 13 bases, with 19 bases remaining between them. Germline V CDR1 and CDR2: KGHSH, LQKENI. The CDR3 covers 14 residues. With respect to this clone: What it binds is unknown.

After autologous stem cell transplantation all patients relapsed, and prior brentuximab vedotin exposure differed between cohorts. This chain uses TRBV18 with TRBJ2-1, with D possibly matching TRBD1 (5 bases). The TCR originated in a human donor with classical Hodgkin lymphoma. The material was peripheral blood mononuclear cells (PBMCs), obtained at baseline. For the CDR3, the DNA is TGTGCCAGCTCACCGGTGGACACAAAGGAATTACAGTTCTTC. Residues: CASSPVDTKELQFF.